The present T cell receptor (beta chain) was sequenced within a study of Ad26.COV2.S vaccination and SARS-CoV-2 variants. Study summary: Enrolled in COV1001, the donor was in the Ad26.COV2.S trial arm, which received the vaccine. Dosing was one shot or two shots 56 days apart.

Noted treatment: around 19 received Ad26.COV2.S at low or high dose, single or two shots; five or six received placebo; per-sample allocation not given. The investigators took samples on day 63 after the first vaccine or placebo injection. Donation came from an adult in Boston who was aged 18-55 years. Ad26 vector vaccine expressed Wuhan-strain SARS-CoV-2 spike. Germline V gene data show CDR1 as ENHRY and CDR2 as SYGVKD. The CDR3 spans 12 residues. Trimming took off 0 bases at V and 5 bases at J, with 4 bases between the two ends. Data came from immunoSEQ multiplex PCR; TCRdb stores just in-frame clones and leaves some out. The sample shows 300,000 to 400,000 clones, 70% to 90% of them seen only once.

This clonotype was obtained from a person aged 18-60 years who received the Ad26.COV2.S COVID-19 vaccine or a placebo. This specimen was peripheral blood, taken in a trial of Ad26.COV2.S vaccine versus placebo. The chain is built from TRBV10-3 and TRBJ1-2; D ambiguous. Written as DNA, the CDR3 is TGTGCCATCAGTGAGTCTGGATATGGCTACACCTTC. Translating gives CAISESGYGYTF.